This T cell receptor beta chain was sequenced during a study of regulatory T cells in long-lasting Graves disease. Study-level background: Positivity for TSH receptor antibodies plus over 5 years of antithyroid drugs meant persistent Graves' disease.

This clonotype was found a few times. Libraries of TCR beta came from iRepertoire HTBI primers plus Arm-PCR of CDR3 regions. MiXCR, applied by TCRdb to the multiplex PCR reads, yields one record per CDR3 protein. The sample has around 460,000 distinct CDR3 sequences, 22% seen once. The CDR3 covers 15 residues. With 4 bases removed from V and 11 bases from J, the gap between germline ends came to 23 bases. This sample's time point: persistent/refractory GD, antithyroid drugs over 5 years with positive TRAb. PBMCs provided the RNA from which the TCR library was made. This specimen consisted of peripheral blood mononuclear cells (PBMCs), obtained when the disease was refractory, from a patient treated with antithyroid drugs. This sequence was found in a female donor with Graves disease. V and J are TRBV12-3 or TRBV12-4 and TRBJ1-1; a weak D match, TRBD1 (6 bases). The CDR3 region is CASSCAGSEGQGAFF. CDR3 nucleotide sequence: TGTGCCAGCAGTTGCGCGGGCTCCGAGGGGCAGGGGGCTTTCTTT.